This TCR beta chain appears in the sequencing data of a study of T-cell reconstitution after alpha-beta-depleted transplantation in children. The CDR3 runs 14 residues. Trimming shortened V by 0 bases and J by 4 bases, and 12 bases separated the two germline ends. The germline CDR1 and CDR2 sequences are DFQATT and SNEGSKA (reference sequence). Unique molecular identifiers were used to barcode this TCRbeta library. Each CDR3 protein is one row after TCRdb ran MiXCR on the PCR reads. The profile shows some 500,000 distinct CDR3 sequences, 32% of them singletons. There are a few counts of this clonotype.

The sequencing used PBMCs from the stem cell graft donor, collected from the stem cell graft. This TCR derives from a human donor who donated a stem cell graft to a child with aplastic anemia. The chain recombines TRBV20-1 with TRBJ1-2, with no clear D. The CDR3: CSARESSVTYGYTF. CDR3 DNA sequence: TGCAGTGCTAGAGAATCATCCGTAACCTATGGCTACACCTTC.